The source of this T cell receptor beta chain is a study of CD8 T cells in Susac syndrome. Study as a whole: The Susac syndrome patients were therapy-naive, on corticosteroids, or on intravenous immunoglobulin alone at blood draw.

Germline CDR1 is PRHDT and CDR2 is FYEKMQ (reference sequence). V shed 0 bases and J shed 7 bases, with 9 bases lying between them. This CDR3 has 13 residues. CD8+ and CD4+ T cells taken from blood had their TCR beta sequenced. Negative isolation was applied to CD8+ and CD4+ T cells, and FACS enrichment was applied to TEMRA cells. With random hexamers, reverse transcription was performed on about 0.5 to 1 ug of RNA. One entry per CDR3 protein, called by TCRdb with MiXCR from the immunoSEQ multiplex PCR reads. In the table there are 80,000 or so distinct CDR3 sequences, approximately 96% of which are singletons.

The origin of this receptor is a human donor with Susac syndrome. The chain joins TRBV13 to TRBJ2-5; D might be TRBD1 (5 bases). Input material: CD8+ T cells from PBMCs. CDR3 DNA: TGTGCCAGCAGCTTAGGGCAGGGTGCGACCCAGTACTTC. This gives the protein CASSLGQGATQYF.